The rows below give T cell receptor beta chains drawn from one sample of a study of Tregs in tolerant kidney transplant recipients. The protocol was immunoSEQ multiplex PCR, while the TCRdb copy is restricted to in-frame clones and leaves out a portion. The sample has about 77,000 clones; less than 98% are singletons. This specimen was CD4+ T cells from blood, taken before the transplant. These receptors originate from a human donor who received a combined kidney and bone marrow transplant. Both conserved end residues are part of each CDR3. D genes are given only for firm matches. Only part of the rows carry a size: once, few, many, or a class if the clone is expanded.

j_gene,abundance,d_gene,v_gene,len,CDR3nt,CDR3aa
TRBJ1-2,NA,TRBD1,TRBV11-1,16,TGTGCCAGCAGCTTAGCCCCGACAGGGGGAGTCTATGGCTACACCTTC,CASSLAPTGGVYGYTF
TRBJ2-1,NA,NA,TRBV15,16,TGTGCCACCAGCAGAGATAAAACAGTCTCCTACAATGAGCAGTTCTTC,CATSRDKTVSYNEQFF
TRBJ2-2,NA,TRBD1,TRBV19,15,TGTGCCAGTAGGACACAGGGGTCGAACACCGGGGAGCTGTTTTTT,CASRTQGSNTGELFF
TRBJ2-1,NA,TRBD2,TRBV7-2,14,TGTGCCAGCAGCCTCGGGACTAACTACAATGAGCAGTTCTTC,CASSLGTNYNEQFF
TRBJ2-7,NA,NA,TRBV6-1,15,TGTGCCAGCAGTCAGGACACGATTCGCACCTACGAGCAGTACTTC,CASSQDTIRTYEQYF
TRBJ1-1,NA,NA,TRBV4-1,15,TGCGCCAGCACTCTAAGGGAGGGCGAGCGTATTGAAGCTTTCTTT,CASTLREGERIEAFF
TRBJ2-3,once,TRBD2,TRBV5-4,20,TGTGCCAGCAGCTTGAATCTCGCTGGACTAGCGGGAGGTATTGCAGATACGCAGTATTTT,CASSLNLAGLAGGIADTQYF
TRBJ1-1,NA,NA,TRBV10-3,16,TGTGCCATCAGTGACCCTCGGGACATACGGAACACTGAAGCTTTCTTT,CAISDPRDIRNTEAFF
TRBJ2-7,NA,NA,TRBV5-1,16,TGCGCCAGCAGCTTGGATGTTCCAGGGGAAGGGTACGAGCAGTACTTC,CASSLDVPGEGYEQYF
TRBJ1-5,NA,TRBD1,TRBV19,17,TGTGCCAGTAGTACGAGACCACAGGGGGCGGGCAATCAGCCCCAGCATTTT,CASSTRPQGAGNQPQHF
TRBJ2-7,NA,TRBD2,TRBV5-1,14,TGCGCCAGCAGCTTGGCCGGGGGGGACTACGAGCAGTACTTC,CASSLAGGDYEQYF
TRBJ2-1,NA,TRBD2,TRBV14,17,TGTGCCAGCAGCCAATGGGGACTAATAAGATCCTACAATGAGCAGTTCTTC,CASSQWGLIRSYNEQFF
TRBJ1-4,NA,NA,TRBV30,15,TGTGCCTGGAGTGTCCTCGGGACCTCGGGGGTAAAACTGTTTTTT,CAWSVLGTSGVKLFF
TRBJ2-1,NA,TRBD2,TRBV29-1,16,TGCAGCGTCCTGACTAGCGGGGGGGCCTCCTACAATGAGCAGTTCTTC,CSVLTSGGASYNEQFF
TRBJ1-4,NA,TRBD1,TRBV5-6,15,TGTGCCAGCAGCTCTCCGGGACAGGGGGCAAGAAAACTGTTTTTT,CASSSPGQGARKLFF
TRBJ2-3,NA,NA,TRBV6-1,15,TGTGCCAGCAGTGCGGGACTGGCAAGCACAGATACGCAGTATTTT,CASSAGLASTDTQYF
TRBJ2-7,NA,NA,TRBV21-1,14,TGTGCCAGCAGCAGCCGACAGGCTGTTGGAGAGCAGTACTTC,CASSSRQAVGEQYF
TRBJ2-7,NA,TRBD1,TRBV7-2,14,TGTGCCAGCAGCAGACAGGGTTGGGACTACGAGCAGTACTTC,CASSRQGWDYEQYF
TRBJ1-2,NA,NA,TRBV9,15,TGTGCCAGCAGCCTAACAGGGACCTTTGACTATGGCTACACCTTC,CASSLTGTFDYGYTF
TRBJ2-1,NA,TRBD2,TRBV7-2,16,TGTGCCAGCAGCTTAGCAGGGACTAGCTCCTACAATGAGCAGTTCTTC,CASSLAGTSSYNEQFF
TRBJ2-7,NA,NA,TRBV28,13,TGTGCCAGCAGTTTCTCTGGACACTACGAGCAGTACTTC,CASSFSGHYEQYF
TRBJ2-7,NA,TRBD1,TRBV13,12,TGTGCCAGCAGCCCGACAGGGGGCGAGCAGTACTTC,CASSPTGGEQYF
TRBJ2-1,NA,NA,TRBV11-1,17,TGTGCCAGCAGCTTAGAAGGGGCGACGAACTCCTACAATGAGCAGTTCTTC,CASSLEGATNSYNEQFF
TRBJ2-5,NA,TRBD1,TRBV6-6,14,TGTGCCAGCAGTTACCCGGGACAGGGTGAGACCCAGTACTTC,CASSYPGQGETQYF
TRBJ1-2,NA,TRBD1,TRBV10-1,14,TGCGCCAGCAGTTCAGGGGGACGGACCTATGGCTACACCTTC,CASSSGGRTYGYTF
TRBJ2-5,NA,NA,TRBV7-3,14,TGTGCCAGCAGCTTATATGGCAGGGAAGAGACCCAGTACTTC,CASSLYGREETQYF
TRBJ1-1,NA,TRBD1,TRBV30,14,TGTGCCTGGAGTGTTAGGACAGGTTGGGCTGAAGCTTTCTTT,CAWSVRTGWAEAFF
TRBJ2-5,NA,TRBD2,TRBV19,15,TGTGCCAGTAGTATTCTAGCGGGGGGGGAAGAGACCCAGTACTTC,CASSILAGGEETQYF
TRBJ2-1,once,TRBD2,TRBV10-3,16,TGTGCCATCAGCCCAGAATCAGCGGGAGCCTACAATGAGCAGTTCTTC,CAISPESAGAYNEQFF
TRBJ1-1,NA,NA,TRBV9,15,TGTGCCAGCAGCGCGTTAACAGGGCTTAACACTGAAGCTTTCTTT,CASSALTGLNTEAFF
TRBJ2-2,NA,TRBD2,TRBV10-3,16,TGTGCCATCCGAGATAGCGGGGGCCCGAACACCGGGGAGCTGTTTTTT,CAIRDSGGPNTGELFF
TRBJ2-5,NA,NA,TRBV11-2,15,TGTGCCAGCAGCTCGAACCCGGGGCTAGCGGAGACCCAGTACTTC,CASSSNPGLAETQYF